The clone carrying this T cell receptor beta chain was counted a few times. Its antigen is as yet unknown. The sample originates from a study of cytomegalovirus exposure and HLA in healthy donors. Study at large: Among fewer than 500 genotyped donors, 80% to 90% fell in the Caucasian-associated ancestry cluster. General study results and limits: Confirmation in vitro established that a few CMV-associated chains were specific for CMV antigens. Analysis was carried out at a later point, and it linked a missense DCLRE1C variant to TCR beta V- and J-gene trimming. A later analysis appeared to link common viral pathogens to several of the most significant clusters.

Both 60 Vbeta primers and 13 Jbeta primers went into the PCR. Assay used: immunoSEQ multiplex PCR; TCRdb lists only in-frame clones, some missing. The table includes hundreds of thousands of clones, roughly 90% detected once. The V and J ends lost 1 base and 2 bases, in that order; junction bases with no gene match: 2. The CDR3 covers 16 residues. Per the germline V gene, CDR1 is MGHRA and CDR2 is YSYEKL. The sequence was obtained from a woman aged 18-29 years in good health and CMV-seronegative. The chain uses TRBV4-1 and TRBJ2-2, with TRBD2 identical over 9 bases. Source material: PBMCs. The DNA of the CDR3 is TGCGCCAGCAGCCAAGGACTAGCGGAAAACACCGGGGAGCTGTTTTTT. Translation gives CASSQGLAENTGELFF.